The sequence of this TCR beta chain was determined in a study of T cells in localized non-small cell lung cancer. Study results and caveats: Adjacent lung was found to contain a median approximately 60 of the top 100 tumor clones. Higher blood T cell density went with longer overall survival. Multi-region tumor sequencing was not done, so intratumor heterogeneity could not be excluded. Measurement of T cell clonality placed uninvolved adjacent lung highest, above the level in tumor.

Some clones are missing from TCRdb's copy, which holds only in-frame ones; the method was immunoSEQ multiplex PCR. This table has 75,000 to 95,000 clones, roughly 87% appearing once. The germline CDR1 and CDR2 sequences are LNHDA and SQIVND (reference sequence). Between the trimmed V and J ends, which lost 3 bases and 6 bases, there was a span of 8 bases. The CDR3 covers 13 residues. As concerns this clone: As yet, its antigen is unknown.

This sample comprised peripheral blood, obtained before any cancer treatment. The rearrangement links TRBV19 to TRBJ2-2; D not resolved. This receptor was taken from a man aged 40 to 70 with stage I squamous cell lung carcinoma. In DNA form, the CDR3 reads TGTGCCAGTAGTATCTACGCGTCCGGGGAGCTGTTTTTT. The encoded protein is CASSIYASGELFF.